This T cell receptor beta chain emerged from a study of OX40 agonist ivuxolimab in advanced cancers. Study context: Enrolled patients in dose escalation had cancers that were hepatocellular carcinoma, melanoma, renal cell or head and neck cancer.

Trimming took off 5 bases at V and 0 bases at J, with 8 bases between the two ends. Per germline, CDR1 LNHDA and CDR2 SQIVND (reference sequence). There are 14 residues in the CDR3. Concerning this clone itself: The antigen remains undetermined.

Profiling relied on immunoSEQ multiplex PCR, and the TCRdb table lists in-frame clones only, not all of them. The data hold tens of thousands of clones, with about nine tenths observed a single time. Whole-study findings and limits: CD4+ and CD8+ T cells in blood underwent clonal expansion by week 6 at 0.1 to 3.0 mg/kg.

The source material was CD4+ or CD8+ T cells sorted from blood, sampled in a trial of the OX40 agonist ivuxolimab. This clonotype was sampled from an adult with an advanced solid tumor such as melanoma, head and neck, liver or kidney cancer. This chain links TRBV19 with TRBJ1-3; D perhaps matches TRBD1 (5 bases). CDR3 residues: CASSRGDSGNTIYF. The DNA of the CDR3 is TGTGCCAGTAGTCGGGGGGACTCTGGAAACACCATATATTTT.